In this sample, the clone carrying this T cell receptor beta chain turned up many times. No antigen is known for it. This CDR3 has 15 residues. CDR1 and CDR2 from the germline V gene are MDHEN and SYDVKM. V lost 6 bases and J lost 3; bases outside the gene matches: 9. TCR beta libraries were built with iRepertoire HTBI primers and Arm-PCR of CDR3 regions. TCRdb passed the multiplex PCR reads through MiXCR, listing each CDR3 protein once. The table has approximately 400,000 distinct CDR3 sequences, approximately 15% seen once. The sample is drawn from a study of regulatory T cells in long-lasting Graves disease. Study results and limitations: TRBV28, TRBJ1-2 and TRBJ2-5 emerged as the favored segments in persistent disease.

Described time point: newly diagnosed GD, antithyroid drugs for less than 3 months. Extracted PBMC RNA gave rise to the TCR library. Criteria from the American Thyroid Association guidelines were applied to diagnose Graves' disease. Those enrolled as patients came out of an endocrinology department in Xi'an, China. This sample was also put to use in a study of T cells in Graves' hyperthyroidism and ophthalmopathy. That work adds: First-round RT-PCR targeting the TCR CDR3 was performed with the HTBI primer set.

The material sequenced was peripheral blood mononuclear cells (PBMCs), taken at new diagnosis, from a patient treated with antithyroid drugs. The receptor was derived from a woman aged 40 to 50 with Graves disease. The chain recombines TRBV28 with TRBJ2-7; 9 bases are a match to TRBD1. This CDR3 is CASSSGTGYFYEQYF. The CDR3 coding sequence is TGTGCCAGCAGCTCCGGGACAGGGTATTTCTACGAGCAGTACTTC.